Below, 5 T cell receptor beta chains from the same sample are listed, as sequenced in a study of a mutant IDH1 vaccine in newly diagnosed glioma. Their antigens remain unidentified. Time point given: week 23, last vaccination. With topical imiquimod, each dose of the vaccine consisted of 300 ug of mutant IDH1 20-mer peptide. Libraries were prepared by immunoSEQ multiplex PCR; TCRdb keeps only in-frame clonotypes and omits some of them. This table holds 40,000 to 45,000 clones, 65% to 80% found once. The sample consisted of PBMCs, taken from a glioma patient whose treatment included an IDH1 peptide vaccine. These TCRs come from a man aged 50 or older with glioma.

This clone has just one count. The J gene is TRBJ1-1, the V gene TRBV4-3; D gene uncertain. Germline V CDR1 and CDR2: LGHNA, YSLEER. This CDR3 has 14 residues. V lost 0 bases, J lost 5 bases, and 10 bases lay in between. The CDR3 reads CASSQDLGGTEAFF. CDR3 nucleotides: TGCGCCAGCAGCCAAGATCTGGGAGGGACTGAAGCTTTCTTT.

V and J are TRBV5-1 and TRBJ2-7; 9 positions match TRBD1. The CDR3 consists of 15 residues. The germline V gene has CDR1 SGHRS and CDR2 YFSETQ. The V gene end was trimmed by 0 bases and the J gene end by 5 bases; junction bases not matched to a gene: 6. The CDR3 bases are TGCGCCAGCAGCTTGGGTCTGGGGACAGGGCACGAGCAGTACTTC. This translates into CASSLGLGTGHEQYF.

V usage is TRBV2 and J usage is TRBJ2-4; the D gene could be TRBD1 or TRBD2 (6 bases each). The CDR3 extends over 14 amino acids. Trimming cost V 9 bases and J 6 bases, with 18 bases left between them. Germline-derived CDR1 and CDR2 are SNHLY and FYNNEI. In DNA, the CDR3 is TGTGCCAGTGGGGCACAGGGTAGCGGAAACATTCAGTACTTC. Translation gives CASGAQGSGNIQYF.

This clone was observed a few times. The chain couples TRBV30 to TRBJ1-3, with TRBD1 matching over 8 bases. Germline V gene sequence: CDR1 GTSNPN, CDR2 SVGIG (reference sequence). The CDR3 runs to 19 residues. The junction had 14 bases not matched to a gene; V was cut back by 1 base and J by 0 bases. The CDR3, as DNA: TGTGCCTGGAGTGGGGGACAGGTTTTTAGACAACTCTCTGGAAACACCATATATTTT. As protein: CAWSGGQVFRQLSGNTIYF.

This chain joins TRBV30 and TRBJ2-2; 7 bases map to TRBD1. V dropped 0 bases and J dropped 6; count of bases not matched to a gene: 4. Germline lookup yields CDR1 GTSNPN and CDR2 SVGIG (reference sequence). The length of the CDR3 is 14 residues. The CDR3 loop is CAWSVGQGAGELFF. CDR3 in DNA: TGTGCCTGGAGTGTCGGGCAGGGGGCCGGGGAGCTGTTTTTT.